Included here is one T cell receptor beta chain sequence, with context. These data belong to a study of T cell changes during pregnancy in multiple sclerosis. In germline, CDR1 is MNHEY, CDR2 SVGAGI. CDR3 length: 14 amino acids. The ends were cut back, 0 bases at V and 8 bases at J, with 13 bases in the middle. Profiled with immunoSEQ multiplex PCR; TCRdb holds only in-frame clones, not every one. This sample has roughly 80,000 clones, with 90% to 95% found just once. The receptor comes from a female donor with multiple sclerosis, enrolled in a pregnancy study. The chain carries TRBV6-5 and TRBJ1-2, with a tentative D call TRBD1 (5 bases). The sample here was peripheral blood, taken before pregnancy. CDR3 nucleotides: TGTGCCAGCAGTTACTCTACAGGAGCAGGGGGCTACACCTTC. This codes for CASSYSTGAGGYTF.